The source of this T cell receptor (beta chain) is a study of blood T cell repertoires in COVID-19. The germline CDR1 and CDR2 sequences are SGHAT and FQDESV (reference sequence). The CDR3 sequence is 14 residues long. Trimming took 2 bases from V and 10 from J, leaving 16 bases between them. Under the authors' procedure: Estimation of nucleated cell counts was performed using reference gene primer amplification. TCRdb's table, derived via immunoSEQ multiplex PCR, lists solely in-frame clones and lacks some. V and J calls and clone size are those listed in that table; D and trimming were worked out from the DNA. The table lists some 180,000 clones, about 80% of them singletons.

This chain connects TRBV11-1 to TRBJ2-3; TRBD1 might be the D (5 bases). Sequencing input: peripheral blood. The clonotype originates from a man aged 55-75 years with acute or convalescent COVID-19. CDR3 coding DNA: TGTGCCAGCAGCTTACCCCGATCAACAGGATCGCAGTATTTT. It specifies CASSLPRSTGSQYF.